This T cell receptor (beta chain) stems from a study of beta chain features in type 1 diabetes. The CDR3 spans 15 residues. In germline, CDR1 is LNHDA, CDR2 SQIVND (reference sequence). Deletions cut 8 bases from V and 5 bases from J, with 22 bases between. The authors sorted CD4+ naive, central memory, regulatory and stem cell-like memory cells via CD45RO/CCR7/CD25/CD127/CD95/CD27. Each population that was sorted was more than 98% pure. Concerning this clone itself: The target antigen is unknown.

The entirety of the isolated RNA underwent reverse transcription, so expressed TCRB transcripts were sequenced. Generated by immunoSEQ multiplex PCR, the TCRdb table keeps only in-frame clones and is missing some. The sample consists of 310,000 or so clones, roughly a tenth of them appearing once. Findings of the study overall: A greater similarity of naive, central memory and Treg TCRB repertoires was seen among patients than among healthy donors. Shorter TCRB CDR3s, moderately but significantly so, were found in Type 1 diabetes patients in all four CD4+ subsets.

The sample was central memory CD4+ T cells from blood. This TCR was sampled from a man between 25 and 39 years old with type 1 diabetes. The chain employs TRBV19 and TRBJ2-7, with a tentative D call TRBD1 (5 bases). The CDR3 DNA is TGTGCCAGTCAGGGTTTCAACGGGTTGAACGACGAGCAGTACTTC. Its translation: CASQGFNGLNDEQYF. The whole variable domain, remainder taken from reference TRBV19 and TRBJ2-7, is DGGITQSPKYLFRKEGQNVTLSCEQNLNHDAMYWYRQDPGQGLRLIYYSQIVNDFQKGDIAEGYSVSREKKESFPLTVTSAQKNPTAFYLCASQGFNGLNDEQYFGPGTRLTVT.